The 3 T cell receptor beta chains given below trace back to one sample, sequenced in a study of shared clonotypes between healthy human individuals. Here immunoSEQ multiplex PCR was the method, and the copy in TCRdb shows in-frame clones only, minus some. The top ten clones hold under 0.65% of a sample with about 1 million clones, around 78% of them seen once. Sequencing input: memory CD4+ T cells from PBMCs. Subset in this sample: CD45RA-negative fraction. These receptors all stem from a young man in good health. Some clones in this sample may be carry-over from other donors' samples.

This clone is a singleton in its sample. The chain combines TRBV2 with TRBJ2-7; 9 nucleotides agree with TRBD1. Germline trimming cut 0 bases from V and 1 base from J; bases unmatched to any gene: 1. CDR1 is SNHLY and CDR2 is FYNNEI in the germline V gene. The CDR3 consists of 15 residues. The CDR3 coding sequence is TGTGCCAGCAGTGAAGCCGGGACAGGGTCCTACGAGCAGTACTTC. Amino acid sequence: CASSEAGTGSYEQYF.

This sequence joins TRBV28 and TRBJ1-1; 12 nucleotides line up with TRBD1. The CDR3 spans 16 residues. J gave up 4 bases and V 7 bases, and 10 bases lay outside the gene matches. Germline values: CDR1 MDHEN, CDR2 SYDVKM. The CDR3, as DNA: TGTGCCAGCACTAGTGCCGGGACAGGGGGCCGCACTGAAGCTTTCTTT. Its protein product is CASTSAGTGGRTEAFF.

The chain links TRBV5-1 to TRBJ1-2; 7 bases are shared with TRBD1. Germline V lookup: CDR1 SGHRS, CDR2 YFSETQ. The CDR3 is made up of 14 amino acids. V shed 0 bases, J shed 10 bases, and the junction held 9 bases outside the gene matches. DNA of the CDR3: TGCGCCAGCAGCTTGGGGACGACAGGGCCGCACTACACCTTC. Amino acids: CASSLGTTGPHYTF.